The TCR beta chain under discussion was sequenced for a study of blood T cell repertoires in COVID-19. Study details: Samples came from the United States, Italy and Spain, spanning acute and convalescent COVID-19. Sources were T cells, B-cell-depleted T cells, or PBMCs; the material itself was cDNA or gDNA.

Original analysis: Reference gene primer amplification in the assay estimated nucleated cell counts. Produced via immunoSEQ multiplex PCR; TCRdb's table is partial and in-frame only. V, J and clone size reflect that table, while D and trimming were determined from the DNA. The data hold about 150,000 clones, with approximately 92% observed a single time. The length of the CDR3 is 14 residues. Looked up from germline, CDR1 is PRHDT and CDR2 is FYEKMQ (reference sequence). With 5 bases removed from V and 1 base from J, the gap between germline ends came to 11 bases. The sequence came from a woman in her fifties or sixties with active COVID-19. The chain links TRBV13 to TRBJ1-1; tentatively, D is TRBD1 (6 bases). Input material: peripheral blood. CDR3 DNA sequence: TGTGCCAGCAGCCCCCCGACAGGGAACACTGAAGCTTTCTTT. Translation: CASSPPTGNTEAFF.